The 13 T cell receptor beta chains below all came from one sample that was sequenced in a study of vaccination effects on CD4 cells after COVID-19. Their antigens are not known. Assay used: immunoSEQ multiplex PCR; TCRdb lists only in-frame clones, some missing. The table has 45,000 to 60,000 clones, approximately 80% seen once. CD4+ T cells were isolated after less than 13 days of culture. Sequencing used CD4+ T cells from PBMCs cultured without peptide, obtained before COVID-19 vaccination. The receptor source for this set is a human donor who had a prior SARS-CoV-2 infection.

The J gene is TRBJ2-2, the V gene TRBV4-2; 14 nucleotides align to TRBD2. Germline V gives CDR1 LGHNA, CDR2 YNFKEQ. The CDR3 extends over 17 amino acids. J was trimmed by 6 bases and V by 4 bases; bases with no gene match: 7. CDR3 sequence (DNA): TGTGCCAGCAGCCCGGGACTAGCGGGAGAAGGGGCCGGGGAGCTGTTTTTT. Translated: CASSPGLAGEGAGELFF.

CDR3 in DNA: TGTGCCAGCAGCCAGGGGGTGGTCGCCTACAATGAGCAGTTCTTC. It encodes CASSQGVVAYNEQFF. V usage is TRBV7-9 and J usage is TRBJ2-1; TRBD1 agrees at 7 bases. Germline-derived CDR1 and CDR2 are SEHNR and FQNEAQ (reference sequence). There are 15 residues in the CDR3. V was clipped by 5 bases and J by 2 bases; unmatched bases: 6.

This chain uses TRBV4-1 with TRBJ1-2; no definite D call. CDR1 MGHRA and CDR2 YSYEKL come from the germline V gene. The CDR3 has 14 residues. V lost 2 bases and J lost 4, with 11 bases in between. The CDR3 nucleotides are TGCGCCAGCAGCCAAAGATCGGGCTTCTATGGCTACACCTTC. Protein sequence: CASSQRSGFYGYTF.

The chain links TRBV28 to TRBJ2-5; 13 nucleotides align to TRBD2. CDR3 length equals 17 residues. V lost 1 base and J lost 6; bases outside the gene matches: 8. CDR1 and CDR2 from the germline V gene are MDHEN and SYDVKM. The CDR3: CASSLFGLAGVRKTQYF. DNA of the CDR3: TGTGCCAGCAGTTTATTCGGACTAGCGGGAGTAAGAAAGACCCAGTACTTC.

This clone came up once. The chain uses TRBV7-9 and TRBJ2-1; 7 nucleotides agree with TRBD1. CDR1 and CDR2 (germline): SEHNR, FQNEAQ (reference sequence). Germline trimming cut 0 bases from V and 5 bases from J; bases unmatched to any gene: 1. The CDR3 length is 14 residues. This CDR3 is CASSLAGTDNEQFF. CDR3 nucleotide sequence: TGTGCCAGCAGCTTAGCCGGGACAGACAATGAGCAGTTCTTC.

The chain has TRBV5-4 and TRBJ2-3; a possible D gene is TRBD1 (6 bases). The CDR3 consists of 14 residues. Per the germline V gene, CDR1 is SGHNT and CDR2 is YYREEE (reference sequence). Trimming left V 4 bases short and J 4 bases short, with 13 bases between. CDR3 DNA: TGTGCCAGCAGCAAGGGGGACACAGCAGATACGCAGTATTTT. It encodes CASSKGDTADTQYF.

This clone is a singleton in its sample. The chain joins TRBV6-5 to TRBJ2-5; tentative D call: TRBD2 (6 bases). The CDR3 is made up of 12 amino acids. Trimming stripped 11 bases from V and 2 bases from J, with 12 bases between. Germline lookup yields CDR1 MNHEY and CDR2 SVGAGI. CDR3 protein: CAGHREQETQYF. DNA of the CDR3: TGTGCCGGACACCGGGAGCAAGAGACCCAGTACTTC.

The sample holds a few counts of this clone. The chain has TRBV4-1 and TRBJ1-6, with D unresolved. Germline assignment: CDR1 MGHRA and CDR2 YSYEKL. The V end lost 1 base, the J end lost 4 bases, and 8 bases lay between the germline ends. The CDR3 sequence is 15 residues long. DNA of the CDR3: TGCGCCAGCAGCCAAGTAATCAGATATAATTCACCCCTCCACTTT. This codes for CASSQVIRYNSPLHF.

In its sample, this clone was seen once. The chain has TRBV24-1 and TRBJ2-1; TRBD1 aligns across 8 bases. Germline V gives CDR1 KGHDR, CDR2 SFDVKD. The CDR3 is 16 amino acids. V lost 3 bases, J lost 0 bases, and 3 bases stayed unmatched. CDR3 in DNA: TGTGCCACCAGTGATCCAGGGGGCTCCTCCTACAATGAGCAGTTCTTC. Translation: CATSDPGGSSYNEQFF.

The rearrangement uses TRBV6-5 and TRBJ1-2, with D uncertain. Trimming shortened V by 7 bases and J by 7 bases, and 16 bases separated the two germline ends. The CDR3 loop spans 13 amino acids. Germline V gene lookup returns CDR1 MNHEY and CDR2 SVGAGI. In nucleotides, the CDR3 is TGTGCCAGCACCAACCCCCAGTTGGGTGGCTACACCTTC. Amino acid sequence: CASTNPQLGGYTF.

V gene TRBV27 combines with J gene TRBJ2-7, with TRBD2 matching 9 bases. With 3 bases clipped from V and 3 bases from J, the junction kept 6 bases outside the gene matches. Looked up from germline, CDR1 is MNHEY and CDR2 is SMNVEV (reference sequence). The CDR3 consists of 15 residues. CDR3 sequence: CASSFRRGGHYEQYF. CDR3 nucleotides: TGTGCCAGCAGTTTCCGGCGGGGGGGCCACTACGAGCAGTACTTC.

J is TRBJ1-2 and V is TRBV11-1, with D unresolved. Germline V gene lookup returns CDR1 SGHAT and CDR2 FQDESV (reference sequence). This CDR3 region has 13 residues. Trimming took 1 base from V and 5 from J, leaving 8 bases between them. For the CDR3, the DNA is TGTGCCAGCAGCTTAGGGACGGATTATGGCTACACCTTC. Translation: CASSLGTDYGYTF.

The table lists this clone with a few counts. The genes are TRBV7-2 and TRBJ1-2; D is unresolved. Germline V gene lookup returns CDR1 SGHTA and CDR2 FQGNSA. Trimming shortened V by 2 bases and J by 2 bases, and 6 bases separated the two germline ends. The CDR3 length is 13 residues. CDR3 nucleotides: TGTGCCAGCAGCTTACGACGGAACTATGGCTACACCTTC. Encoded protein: CASSLRRNYGYTF.